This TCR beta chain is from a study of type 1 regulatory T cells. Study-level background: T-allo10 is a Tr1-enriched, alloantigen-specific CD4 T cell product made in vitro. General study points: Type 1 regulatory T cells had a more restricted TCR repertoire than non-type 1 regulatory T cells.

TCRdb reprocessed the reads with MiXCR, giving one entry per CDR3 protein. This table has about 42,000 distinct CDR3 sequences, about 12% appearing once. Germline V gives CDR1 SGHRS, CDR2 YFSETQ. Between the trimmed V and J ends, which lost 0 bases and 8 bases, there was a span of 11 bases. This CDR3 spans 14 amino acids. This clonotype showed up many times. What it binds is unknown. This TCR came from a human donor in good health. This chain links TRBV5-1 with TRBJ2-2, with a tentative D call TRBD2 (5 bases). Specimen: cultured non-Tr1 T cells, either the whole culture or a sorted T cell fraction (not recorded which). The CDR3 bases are TGCGCCAGCAGCTTGGGGACTTCGGAGGGGGAGCTGTTTTTT. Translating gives CASSLGTSEGELFF.